This T cell receptor beta chain was documented in a study of blood T cell repertoires in COVID-19. Overall study: Italy, Spain and the United States were the sources of the convalescent and acute COVID-19 samples.

The CDR3 runs to 15 residues. Trimming removed 3 bases from V and 2 bases from J; junction bases left unmatched: 5. Germline V lookup: CDR1 MGHDK, CDR2 SYGVNS. Participants had their cohort set by participant-reported clinical history. Clones were read by immunoSEQ multiplex PCR, and TCRdb kept only the in-frame ones, dropping some. This table has about 320,000 clones, roughly 89% appearing once. The sequenced sample was PBMCs or T cells enriched from blood (not recorded which). This clonotype was sampled from a woman aged 18-29 years who had recovered from COVID-19. The chain links TRBV25-1 to TRBJ2-7; TRBD1 matches 9 bases. The CDR3 coding sequence is TGTGCCAGCAGTGATGACAGGACAGGGGCCTACGAGCAGTACTTC. Its translation: CASSDDRTGAYEQYF.